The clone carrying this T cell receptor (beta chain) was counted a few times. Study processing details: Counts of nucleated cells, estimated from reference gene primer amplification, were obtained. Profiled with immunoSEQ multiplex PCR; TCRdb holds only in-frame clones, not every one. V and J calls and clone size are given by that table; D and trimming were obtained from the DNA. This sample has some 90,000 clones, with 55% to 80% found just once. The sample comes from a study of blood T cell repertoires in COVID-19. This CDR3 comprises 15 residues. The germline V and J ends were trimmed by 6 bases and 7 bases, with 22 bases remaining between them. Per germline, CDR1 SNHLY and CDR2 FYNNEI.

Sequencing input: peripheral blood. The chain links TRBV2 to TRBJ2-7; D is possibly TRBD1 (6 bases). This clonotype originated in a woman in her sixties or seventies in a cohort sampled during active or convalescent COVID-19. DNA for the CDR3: TGTGCCAGCAGCCGAACCCAGGGGCTGTTGGGGGAGCAGTACTTC. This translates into CASSRTQGLLGEQYF.